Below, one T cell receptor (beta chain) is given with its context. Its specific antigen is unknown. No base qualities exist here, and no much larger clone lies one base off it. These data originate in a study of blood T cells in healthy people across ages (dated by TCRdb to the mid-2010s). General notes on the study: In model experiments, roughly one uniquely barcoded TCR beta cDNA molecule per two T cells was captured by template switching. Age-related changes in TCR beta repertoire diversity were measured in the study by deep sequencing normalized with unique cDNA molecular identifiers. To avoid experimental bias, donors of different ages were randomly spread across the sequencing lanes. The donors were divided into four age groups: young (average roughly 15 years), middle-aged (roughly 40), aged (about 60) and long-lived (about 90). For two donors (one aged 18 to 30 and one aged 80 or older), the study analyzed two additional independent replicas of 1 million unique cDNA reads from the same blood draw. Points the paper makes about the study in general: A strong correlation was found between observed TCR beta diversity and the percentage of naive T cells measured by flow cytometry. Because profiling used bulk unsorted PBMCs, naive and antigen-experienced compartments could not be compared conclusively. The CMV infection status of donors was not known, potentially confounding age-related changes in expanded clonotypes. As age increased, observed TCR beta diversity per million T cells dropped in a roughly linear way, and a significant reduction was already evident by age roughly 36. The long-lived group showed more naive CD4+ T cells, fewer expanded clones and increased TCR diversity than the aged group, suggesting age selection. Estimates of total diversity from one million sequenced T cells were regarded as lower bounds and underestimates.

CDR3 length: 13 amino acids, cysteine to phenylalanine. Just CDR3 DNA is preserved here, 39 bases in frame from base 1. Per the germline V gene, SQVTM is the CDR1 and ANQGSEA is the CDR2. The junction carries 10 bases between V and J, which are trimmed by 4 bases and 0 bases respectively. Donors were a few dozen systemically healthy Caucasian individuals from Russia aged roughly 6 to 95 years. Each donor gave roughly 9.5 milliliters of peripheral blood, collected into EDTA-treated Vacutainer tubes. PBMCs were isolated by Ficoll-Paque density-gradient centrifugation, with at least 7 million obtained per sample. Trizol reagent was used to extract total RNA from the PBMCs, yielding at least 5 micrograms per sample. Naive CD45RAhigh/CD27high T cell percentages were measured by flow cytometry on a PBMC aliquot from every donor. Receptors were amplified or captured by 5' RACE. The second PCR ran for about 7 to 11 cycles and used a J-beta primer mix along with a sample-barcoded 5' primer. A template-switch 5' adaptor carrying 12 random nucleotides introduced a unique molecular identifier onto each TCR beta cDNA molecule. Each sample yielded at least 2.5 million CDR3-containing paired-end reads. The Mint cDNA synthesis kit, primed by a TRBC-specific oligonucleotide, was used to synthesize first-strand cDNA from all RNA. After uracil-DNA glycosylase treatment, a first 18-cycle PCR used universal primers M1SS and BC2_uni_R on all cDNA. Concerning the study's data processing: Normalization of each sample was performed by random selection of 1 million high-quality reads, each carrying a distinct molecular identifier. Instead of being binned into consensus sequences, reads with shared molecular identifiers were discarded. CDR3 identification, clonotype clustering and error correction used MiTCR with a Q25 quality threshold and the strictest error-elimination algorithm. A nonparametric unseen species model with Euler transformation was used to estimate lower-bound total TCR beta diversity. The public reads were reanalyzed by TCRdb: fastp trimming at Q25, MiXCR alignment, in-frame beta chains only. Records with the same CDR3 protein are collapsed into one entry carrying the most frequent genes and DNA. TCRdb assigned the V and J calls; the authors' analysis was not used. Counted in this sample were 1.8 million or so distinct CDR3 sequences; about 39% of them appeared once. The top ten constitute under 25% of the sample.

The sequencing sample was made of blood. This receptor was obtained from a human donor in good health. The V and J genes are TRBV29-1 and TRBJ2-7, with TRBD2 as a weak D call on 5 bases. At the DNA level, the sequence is TGCAGCGTTGTACGGGAAAGCTCCTACGAGCAGTACTTC. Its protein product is CSVVRESSYEQYF.